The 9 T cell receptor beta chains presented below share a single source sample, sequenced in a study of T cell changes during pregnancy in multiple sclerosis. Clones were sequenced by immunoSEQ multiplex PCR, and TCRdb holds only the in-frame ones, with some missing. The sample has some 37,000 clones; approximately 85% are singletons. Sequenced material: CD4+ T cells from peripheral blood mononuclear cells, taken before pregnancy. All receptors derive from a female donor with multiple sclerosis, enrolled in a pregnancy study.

The CDR3 DNA reads TGTGCCAGCAGCTTGATGGCGGCCACTAACTATGGCTACACCTTC. This gives the protein CASSLMAATNYGYTF. The rearrangement links TRBV7-9 to TRBJ1-2; D remains ambiguous. The CDR3 is made up of 15 amino acids. V was pared by 3 bases and J by 0 bases, with 11 bases between. Germline CDR1 and CDR2: SEHNR and FQNEAQ (reference sequence). Combining the CDR3 with reference TRBV7-9 and TRBJ1-2 gives the whole variable domain DTGVSQNPRHKITKRGQNVTFRCDPISEHNRLYWYRQTLGQGPEFLTYFQNEAQLEKSRLLSDRFSAERPKGSFSTLEIQRTEQGDSAMYLCASSLMAATNYGYTFGSGTRLTVV.

The CDR3 DNA reads TGCGCCAGCAGCTGGGGGGACGGTCTACCGACTAACTATGGCTACACCTTC. This encodes CASSWGDGLPTNYGYTF. The chain uses TRBV5-1 and TRBJ1-2; D possibly corresponds to TRBD1 (5 bases). With 3 bases removed from V and 0 bases from J, the gap between germline ends came to 18 bases. Germline lookup yields CDR1 SGHRS and CDR2 YFSETQ. The CDR3 totals 17 residues.

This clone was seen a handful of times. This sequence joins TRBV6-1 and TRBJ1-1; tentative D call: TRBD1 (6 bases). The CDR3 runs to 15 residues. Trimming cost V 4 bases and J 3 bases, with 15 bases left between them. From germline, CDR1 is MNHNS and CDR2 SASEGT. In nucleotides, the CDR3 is TGTGCCAGCAGTGTGGGGACAAATCCTGACACTGAAGCTTTCTTT. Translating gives CASSVGTNPDTEAFF.

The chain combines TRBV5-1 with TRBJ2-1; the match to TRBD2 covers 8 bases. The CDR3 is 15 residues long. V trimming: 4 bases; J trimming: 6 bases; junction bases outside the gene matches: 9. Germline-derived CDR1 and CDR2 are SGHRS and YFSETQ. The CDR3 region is CASSPGLERSNEQFF. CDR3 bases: TGCGCCAGCAGCCCGGGACTAGAAAGATCCAATGAGCAGTTCTTC.

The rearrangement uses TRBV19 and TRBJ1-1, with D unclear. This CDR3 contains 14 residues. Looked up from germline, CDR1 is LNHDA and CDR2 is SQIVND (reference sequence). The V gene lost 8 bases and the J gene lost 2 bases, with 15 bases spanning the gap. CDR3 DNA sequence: TGTGCCAGTCATGAGCCGGAGACCAACACTGAAGCTTTCTTT. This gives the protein CASHEPETNTEAFF.

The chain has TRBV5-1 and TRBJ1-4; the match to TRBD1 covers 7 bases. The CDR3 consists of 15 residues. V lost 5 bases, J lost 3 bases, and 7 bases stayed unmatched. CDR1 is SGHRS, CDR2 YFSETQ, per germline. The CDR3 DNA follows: TGCGCCAGCAGTTTGACTCAGGGGGCTAATGAAAAACTGTTTTTT. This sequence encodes CASSLTQGANEKLFF.

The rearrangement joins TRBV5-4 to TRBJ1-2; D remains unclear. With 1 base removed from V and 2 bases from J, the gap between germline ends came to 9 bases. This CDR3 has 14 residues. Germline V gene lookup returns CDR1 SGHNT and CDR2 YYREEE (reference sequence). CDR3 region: CASSLFAENYGYTF. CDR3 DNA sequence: TGTGCCAGCAGCTTGTTTGCAGAAAACTATGGCTACACCTTC.

This CDR3 is CSVGTSGSGNTIYF. Written as DNA, the CDR3 is TGCAGCGTTGGGACCTCAGGGTCTGGAAACACCATATATTTT. V is TRBV29-1 and J is TRBJ1-3, with a tentative D call TRBD1 (5 bases). The CDR3 has 14 amino acids. Trimming removed 4 bases at V and 1 base at J, with 11 bases between. CDR1 and CDR2 from the germline V gene are SQVTM and ANQGSEA.

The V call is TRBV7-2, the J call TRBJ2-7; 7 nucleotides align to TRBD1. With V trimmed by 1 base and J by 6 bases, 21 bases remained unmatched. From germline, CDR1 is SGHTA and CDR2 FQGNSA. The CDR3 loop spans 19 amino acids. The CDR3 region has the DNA TGTGCCAGCAGCTTAGGTCCTTTGAGGGGGCGCTGGGGTTCGGTCGAGCAGTACTTC. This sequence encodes CASSLGPLRGRWGSVEQYF.